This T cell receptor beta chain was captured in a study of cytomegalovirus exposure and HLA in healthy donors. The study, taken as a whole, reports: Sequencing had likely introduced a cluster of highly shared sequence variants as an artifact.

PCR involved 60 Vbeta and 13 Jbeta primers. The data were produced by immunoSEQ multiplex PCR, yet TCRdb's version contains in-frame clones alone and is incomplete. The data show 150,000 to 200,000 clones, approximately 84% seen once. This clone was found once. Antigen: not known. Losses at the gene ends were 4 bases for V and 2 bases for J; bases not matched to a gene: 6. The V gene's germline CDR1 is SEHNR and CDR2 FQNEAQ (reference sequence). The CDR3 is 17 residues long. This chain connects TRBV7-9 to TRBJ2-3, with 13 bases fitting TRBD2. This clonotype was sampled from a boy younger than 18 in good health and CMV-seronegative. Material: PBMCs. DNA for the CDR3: TGTGCCAGCAGCTCCCGACTAGCGGGGGGCCCCACAGATACGCAGTATTTT. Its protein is CASSSRLAGGPTDTQYF.